Listed here are 9 T cell receptor beta chains from one sample, sequenced in a study of shared clonotypes between healthy human individuals. Profiled with immunoSEQ multiplex PCR; TCRdb holds only in-frame clones, not every one. Among some 2 million clones listed, roughly 94% were seen once. The material sequenced was naive CD4+ T cells sorted from blood. The subset: CD45RA+ positively selected. These receptors were obtained from a man aged 18 to 35 in good health.

The chain uses TRBV4-1 and TRBJ1-2; D ambiguous. CDR3 size: 11 residues. CDR1 MGHRA and CDR2 YSYEKL come from the germline V gene. The ends were cut back, 3 bases at V and 4 bases at J, with 3 bases in the middle. The DNA of the CDR3 is TGCGCCAGCAGCCACACCTATGGCTACACCTTC. It codes for CASSHTYGYTF.

The chain is built from TRBV19 and TRBJ2-6; D not resolved. The germline V gene encodes CDR1 LNHDA and CDR2 SQIVND (reference sequence). Trimming shortened V by 7 bases and J by 4 bases, and 14 bases separated the two germline ends. This CDR3 comprises 15 residues. The DNA of the CDR3 is TGTGCCAGTAAGAAACAGTACTCCGGGGCCAACGTCCTGACTTTC. Protein product: CASKKQYSGANVLTF.

DNA for the CDR3: TGCGCCAGCAGCCCTGACCCAGCTAACTATGGCTACACCTTC. Encoded protein: CASSPDPANYGYTF. The V and J genes are TRBV5-1 and TRBJ1-2; no clear D. CDR3 length: 14 residues. Per the germline V gene, CDR1 is SGHRS and CDR2 is YFSETQ. V was cut by 4 bases and J by 0 bases, with 10 bases left in between.

The J gene is TRBJ2-3, the V gene TRBV7-2; no firm D call. This CDR3 contains 14 residues. The V end was cut by 0 bases, the J end by 5 bases, with 9 bases between. Per the germline V gene, CDR1 is SGHTA and CDR2 is FQGNSA. CDR3 coding DNA: TGTGCCAGCAGCTTAGCGGTCCCGGGAGATACGCAGTATTTT. Protein: CASSLAVPGDTQYF.

The chain's CDR3 is CASSMWQINYGYTF. CDR3 nucleotide sequence: TGTGCCAGTAGTATGTGGCAGATTAACTATGGCTACACCTTC. The chain has TRBV19 and TRBJ1-2; the D is unclear. There are 14 residues in the CDR3. V gave up 3 bases and J gave up 1 base, with 9 bases separating them. The germline gives CDR1 LNHDA, CDR2 SQIVND (reference sequence).

The V gene is TRBV28, the J gene TRBJ2-6, with TRBD1 identical over 8 bases. The CDR3 is 18 amino acids. Germline assignment: CDR1 MDHEN and CDR2 SYDVKM. V lost 7 bases and J lost 4; bases outside the gene matches: 15. The CDR3 nucleotides read TGTGCCAGCACTCCTCTAGACTCGACAGGGGTCGGGGCCAACGTCCTGACTTTC. Amino acid sequence: CASTPLDSTGVGANVLTF.

The chain joins TRBV18 to TRBJ1-4, with 7 nucleotides matching TRBD1. CDR1 and CDR2 (germline): KGHSH, LQKENI. The CDR3 has 14 amino acids. The trim removed 6 bases at V and 11 bases at J, leaving 12 bases unmatched. CDR3 protein: CASSPRDSDQKLFF. In nucleotides, the CDR3 is TGTGCCAGCTCTCCCCGGGACAGTGACCAGAAACTGTTTTTT.

On this clone: Other DNA sequences in the same sample also yield this CDR3. V is TRBV5-1 and J is TRBJ1-1; TRBD1 matches 8 bases. The CDR3 has 14 amino acids. The germline gives CDR1 SGHRS, CDR2 YFSETQ. V dropped 4 bases and J dropped 1; count of bases not matched to a gene: 3. CDR3 sequence (DNA): TGCGCCAGCAGCCCAGGGGGCCCGAACACTGAAGCTTTCTTT. It yields the protein CASSPGGPNTEAFF.

This chain uses TRBV9 with TRBJ2-1; D is possibly TRBD1 (6 bases). This CDR3 region has 17 residues. Germline V gives CDR1 SGDLS, CDR2 YYNGEE. V dropped 0 bases and J dropped 5 bases, with 18 bases sitting between them. This CDR3 reads CASSVVGPARGHNEQFF. The CDR3 nucleotides read TGTGCCAGCAGCGTAGTAGGCCCCGCCAGGGGTCACAATGAGCAGTTCTTC. The variable domain in full, completed from reference TRBV9 and TRBJ2-1, reads DSGVTQTPKHLITATGQRVTLRCSPRSGDLSVYWYQQSLDQGLQFLIQYYNGEERAKGNILERFSAQQFPDLHSELNLSSLELGDSALYFCASSVVGPARGHNEQFFGPGTRLTVL.